A selection of T cell receptor beta chains follows, all from one sample in a study of cytomegalovirus exposure and HLA in healthy donors. Data came from immunoSEQ multiplex PCR; TCRdb stores just in-frame clones and leaves some out. There are about 85,000 clones in the sample; around 80% occur only once, and approximately 30% lies in the top ten. Sequenced sample: PBMCs. The receptors come from a man between 50 and 59 years old in good health and CMV-seropositive. Both conserved end residues are trimmed from each CDR3. The D gene is left open where the match is weak. Some rows mark clone size as missing; the rest say once, few, many or name a class of expanded clone.

D,J,V,size,CDR3
TRBD2,TRBJ2-3,TRBV7-7,once,ASSRGLAGGPDTQY
TRBD2,TRBJ2-2,TRBV6-1,-,ASSEVAGGYTGELF
-,TRBJ2-7,TRBV7-9,-,SSSPARAQGTYEQY
-,TRBJ2-6,TRBV14,-,ASSQVQNPSGANGLT
TRBD2,TRBJ2-1,TRBV19,-,ASRWTSGDNEQF
TRBD1,TRBJ2-7,TRBV10-1,few,ASSLDREHEQY
-,TRBJ1-2,TRBV5-6,-,ASSLGGAALYGYT
TRBD2,TRBJ2-7,TRBV6-5,-,ASSYKAGGYEQY
TRBD1,-,TRBV6-1,once,ASSERTGGPYEQY
TRBD2,TRBJ2-6,TRBV19,-,ASSMGGAPGANVLT
TRBD1,TRBJ2-7,TRBV5-5,-,ASSPGQGLYYEQY
TRBD2,TRBJ2-5,TRBV7-6,-,ASTLGGAGGETQY
-,TRBJ2-7,TRBV27,once,ASSLRDTYSYEQY
-,TRBJ2-3,TRBV5-1,-,ASRVETSTDTQY
-,TRBJ1-3,TRBV9,-,ASSVVGGSGNTIY
-,TRBJ1-1,TRBV27,few,ATRRTEAF
TRBD2,TRBJ2-1,TRBV6-5,-,ASSNPGGAGNEQF
TRBD1,TRBJ1-2,TRBV18,-,ASSPRTGTGYT
TRBD2,TRBJ2-1,TRBV2,-,ASTPITSGRAGEQF
TRBD1,TRBJ2-5,TRBV19,-,ASKASGGRETQY
-,TRBJ1-1,TRBV6-1,-,ASSRGNTEAF
-,TRBJ1-1,TRBV4-2,few,ASSQDPRGTEAF
-,TRBJ1-1,TRBV29-1,-,SVLGETGVSEAF
-,TRBJ2-7,TRBV9,-,ASSVGAGGSYEQY
TRBD1,TRBJ2-7,TRBV30,-,AWRHRGQGLREQY
TRBD2,TRBJ2-1,TRBV7-9,-,ASSLRREGNEQF
-,TRBJ2-1,TRBV6-1,few,ASNLVNEQF
TRBD2,TRBJ2-2,TRBV15,few,ATSRIIAGGPGGELF
-,TRBJ1-2,TRBV4-3,-,ASSQDAGSRYT
-,TRBJ2-3,TRBV6-1,-,ASRPSLVSTDTQY
-,TRBJ2-1,TRBV20-1,-,SARLVNEQF
TRBD2,TRBJ2-5,TRBV7-2,-,ATQTSGSRVETQY
TRBD1,TRBJ1-4,TRBV5-6,once,ASSLYLTGVNEKLF
-,TRBJ2-7,TRBV5-1,-,ASSLVAGAAHEQY
-,TRBJ2-1,TRBV5-1,-,ASSSMEVRYNEQF
TRBD1,TRBJ2-1,TRBV18,-,ASSPDRADEQF
-,TRBJ2-2,TRBV27,few,ASTSGAGLRLSGELF
-,TRBJ1-5,TRBV5-1,-,ASSSGEGSSQPQH
TRBD2,TRBJ2-1,TRBV5-8,-,ASSSGLAGSYNEQF
-,TRBJ1-5,TRBV6-6,-,ATSQGSNQPQH
TRBD1,TRBJ2-1,TRBV30,few,AWRRTQGGNEQF
-,TRBJ1-2,TRBV7-9,-,ASSLAWDTNANYGYT
-,TRBJ2-7,TRBV7-2,-,ASSPSPYEQY
-,TRBJ2-7,TRBV30,-,AWSLSAYEQY
-,TRBJ1-5,TRBV6-5,-,ASNKGRDSNQPQH
TRBD2,TRBJ2-7,TRBV30,few,AWSASGSSSIVSYEQY
-,TRBJ1-5,TRBV30,-,AWSVREEQPQH
TRBD2,TRBJ2-1,TRBV9,-,ASSTRGAGASLYNEQF
TRBD1,TRBJ2-7,TRBV29-1,-,SVSGQTAYEQY
-,TRBJ1-5,TRBV19,-,ASSIYYDKNQPQH
TRBD2,TRBJ2-7,TRBV19,-,ATTAGGDEQY
-,TRBJ1-2,TRBV30,once,AWSEQINYGYT
TRBD2,TRBJ2-7,TRBV5-1,-,ASSLVLAALGKSYEQY
TRBD1,TRBJ1-6,TRBV19,-,ASTPNGGDSLESPLH